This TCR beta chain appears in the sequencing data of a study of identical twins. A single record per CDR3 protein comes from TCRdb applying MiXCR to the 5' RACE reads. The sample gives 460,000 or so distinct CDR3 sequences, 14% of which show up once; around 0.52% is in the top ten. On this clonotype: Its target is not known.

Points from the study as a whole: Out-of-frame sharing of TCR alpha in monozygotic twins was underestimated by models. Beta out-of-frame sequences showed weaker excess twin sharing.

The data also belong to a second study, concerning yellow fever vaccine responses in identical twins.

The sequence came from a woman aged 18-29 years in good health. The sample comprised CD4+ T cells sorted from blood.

This chain's CDR3 is CSVLLAGETQYF. CDR3 coding DNA: TGCAGCGTTCTACTAGCGGGAGAGACCCAGTACTTC. V gene TRBV29-1 combines with J gene TRBJ2-5; TRBD2 matches 9 bases. Trimming took 5 bases from V and 4 from J; bases not matched to a gene: 2. Germline values: CDR1 SQVTM, CDR2 ANQGSEA. The CDR3 spans 12 residues. The full variable domain, in which reference TRBV29-1 and TRBJ2-5 provide the parts outside the CDR3, is SAVISQKPSRDICQRGTSLTIQCQVDSQVTMMFWYRQQPGQSLTLIATANQGSEATYESGFVIDKFPISRPNLTFSTLTVSNMSPEDSSIYLCSVLLAGETQYFGPGTRLLVL.